This passage covers 22 T cell receptor beta chains from one sample sequenced in a study of naive and memory T cell subsets. An equimolar mix of two oligonucleotides served as the beta constant-region primer for TRBC1 and TRBC2. Nested alpha and beta constant-region primers with the SP2 primer drove four PCR rounds on ligated cDNA. TCRdb processed the UMI-ligation and nested PCR reads anew with MiXCR; each CDR3 protein has one entry. This sample has some 110,000 distinct CDR3 sequences, with around 35% found just once. Sequencing was done on a sample of central memory CD4+ T cells from blood. All receptors derive from a human donor in good health.

This chain joins TRBV20-1 and TRBJ2-7; TRBD2 matches 9 bases. Germline V gives CDR1 DFQATT, CDR2 SNEGSKA (reference sequence). Trimming cost V 5 bases and J 5 bases; bases outside gene matches: 16. This CDR3 is built from 16 residues. The DNA of the CDR3 is TGCAGTGCTGTCTTACTGGCGGGGGGGATTAGCGACGAGCAGTACTTC. It specifies CSAVLLAGGISDEQYF.

V gene TRBV2 combines with J gene TRBJ2-7, with D unclear. Germline values: CDR1 SNHLY, CDR2 FYNNEI. V was shortened by 5 bases and J by 5 bases, with 7 bases between the two germline ends. This CDR3 spans 11 amino acids. The CDR3: CASSYSHEQYF. CDR3 nucleotide sequence: TGTGCCAGCAGTTATTCCCACGAGCAGTACTTC. The full variable domain, with the rest looked up from reference TRBV2 and TRBJ2-7, is EPEVTQTPSHQVTQMGQEVILRCVPISNHLYFYWYRQILGQKVEFLVSFYNNEISEKSEIFDDQFSVERPDGSNFTLKIRSTKLEDSAMYFCASSYSHEQYFGPGTRLTVT.

This clonotype appeared a few times. A read error may produce the germline difference seen at one junction end. The chain recombines TRBV7-8 with TRBJ2-1; 8 nucleotides line up with TRBD2. Germline loops: CDR1 SGHVS, CDR2 FQNEAQ. This CDR3 region has 12 residues. Written as DNA, the CDR3 is TGTGCCAGCAGCTCGGGACTAGTTCAACCTCAATTC. Amino acids: CASSSGLVQPQF.

There are a few counts of this clonotype. The rearrangement uses TRBV11-2 and TRBJ2-1, with D perhaps TRBD2 (6 bases). The germline CDR1 and CDR2 sequences are SGHAT and FQNNGV. Trimming stripped 5 bases from V and 0 bases from J, with 11 bases between. The CDR3 length is 15 residues. The CDR3 nucleotides are TGTGCCAGCAGCCGTAGCGGATCCTCCTACAATGAGCAGTTCTTC. Protein sequence: CASSRSGSSYNEQFF.

V gene TRBV20-1 combines with J gene TRBJ2-1; the D gene is possibly TRBD2 (6 bases). The V end was cut by 4 bases, the J end by 0 bases, with 13 bases between. Per germline, CDR1 DFQATT and CDR2 SNEGSKA (reference sequence). This CDR3 spans 15 amino acids. The CDR3 coding sequence is TGCAGTGCTACCTCTAGCGAGAGCTCCTACAATGAGCAGTTCTTC. It codes for CSATSSESSYNEQFF.

This clonotype came up many times. At one end, the junction sequence differs from germline, possibly due to a read error. The genes are TRBV11-2 and TRBJ1-5; no firm D call. CDR1 is SGHAT and CDR2 is FQNNGV in the germline V gene. This CDR3 has 15 amino acids. The CDR3 DNA reads TGTGCCAGCAGCCTAGACGGAGATAGCAATCAGCCCCAGCATTTT. This encodes CASSLDGDSNQPQHF.

The chain combines TRBV3-1 with TRBJ1-2; D unresolved. Trimming pared 2 bases from V and 8 bases from J, leaving 12 bases between. Germline V gene sequence: CDR1 LGHDT, CDR2 YNNKEL (reference sequence). CDR3 length: 13 residues. The CDR3 here is CASSQRTERGYTF. In DNA, the CDR3 is TGTGCCAGCAGCCAACGGACGGAGCGGGGCTACACCTTC.

The rearrangement joins TRBV4-2 to TRBJ2-5, with 11 nucleotides matching TRBD2. V lost 4 bases to trimming and J lost 4 bases; unmatched junction nucleotides: 11. Looked up from germline, CDR1 is LGHNA and CDR2 is YNFKEQ. The CDR3 runs to 17 residues. The CDR3, as DNA: TGTGCCAGCAGCCCTGTGACGGCCGGGACTAGCGGAGAGACCCAGTACTTC. Translation: CASSPVTAGTSGETQYF.

V and J are TRBV6-4 and TRBJ2-1, with 10 positions matching TRBD2. Trimming at V came to 2 bases and at J to 0 bases, leaving 4 bases not matched to a gene. From germline, CDR1 is MRHNA and CDR2 SNTAGT. The CDR3 runs 17 residues. In DNA form, the CDR3 reads TGTGCCAGCAGTGACGGGGCTAGCGGGAGCTCCTACAATGAGCAGTTCTTC. It is translated as CASSDGASGSSYNEQFF.

The chain couples TRBV6-5 to TRBJ1-1; no clear D gene. Trimming took off 8 bases at V and 7 bases at J, with 8 bases between the two ends. From germline, CDR1 is MNHEY and CDR2 SVGAGI. The CDR3 spans 10 residues. CDR3 bases: TGTGCCAGCGGCGACTATGAAGCTTTCTTT. It is translated as CASGDYEAFF.

This clonotype was observed a handful of times. The V call is TRBV11-2, the J call TRBJ2-3, with D tentatively TRBD2 (6 bases). Germline-derived CDR1 and CDR2 are SGHAT and FQNNGV. This CDR3 has 14 residues. Trimming cost V 0 bases and J 10 bases, with 14 bases left between them. The CDR3: CASSLDLGGGAQYF. The CDR3 coding sequence is TGTGCCAGCAGCTTAGATCTTGGGGGAGGTGCGCAGTATTTT.

The chain recombines TRBV30 with TRBJ1-3; D gene ambiguous. CDR1 and CDR2 (germline): GTSNPN, SVGIG (reference sequence). The V and J ends lost 1 base and 0 bases respectively, with 1 base between them. The CDR3 extends over 12 amino acids. As DNA, the CDR3 is TGTGCCTGGAGTGGCTCTGGAAACACCATATATTTT. Translating it yields CAWSGSGNTIYF.

The gene calls are TRBV27 and TRBJ2-7, with TRBD2 identical over 7 bases. The CDR3 length is 14 residues. V shed 3 bases and J 7 bases; nucleotides not matched to a gene: 9. Germline CDR1 and CDR2: MNHEY and SMNVEV (reference sequence). This chain's CDR3 is CASSFSREWGEQYF. CDR3 in DNA: TGTGCCAGCAGTTTTTCGCGGGAGTGGGGAGAGCAGTACTTC.

The chain links TRBV5-6 to TRBJ2-7; D remains ambiguous. Trimming pared 2 bases from V and 4 bases from J, leaving 10 bases between. The CDR3 is 13 amino acids. Germline values: CDR1 SGHDT, CDR2 YYEEEE. Here the CDR3 reads CASSFVGRYEQYF. CDR3 sequence (DNA): TGTGCCAGCAGCTTCGTAGGGCGGTACGAGCAGTACTTC.

This clonotype came up a few times. This rearrangement joins TRBV6-5 to TRBJ2-2; TRBD1 or TRBD2 may be the D gene (5 bases each). This CDR3 comprises 15 residues. Germline V gene data show CDR1 as MNHEY and CDR2 as SVGAGI. Trimming removed 6 bases from V and 1 base from J, with 12 bases in between. Here the CDR3 reads CASRRDLLNTGELFF. CDR3 in DNA: TGTGCCAGCAGAAGGGACCTCTTGAACACCGGGGAGCTGTTTTTT.

The chain combines TRBV15 with TRBJ1-4; TRBD1 agrees at 9 bases. V dropped 2 bases and J dropped 6; count of bases not matched to a gene: 7. The CDR3 runs to 16 residues. CDR1 and CDR2 from the germline V gene are LNHNV and YYDKDF (reference sequence). For the CDR3, the DNA is TGTGCCACCAGCAGATACCCGACAGGGGGTCATGAAAAACTGTTTTTT. Its protein is CATSRYPTGGHEKLFF. Complete variable domain (other parts from reference TRBV15 and TRBJ1-4): DAMVIQNPRYQVTQFGKPVTLSCSQTLNHNVMYWYQQKSSQAPKLLFHYYDKDFNNEADTPDNFQSRRPNTSFCFLDIRSPGLGDTAMYLCATSRYPTGGHEKLFFGSGTQLSVL.

There are a few counts of this clonotype. The gene calls are TRBV28 and TRBJ2-7; weak D call: TRBD1 (5 bases). V was cut by 2 bases and J by 6 bases, with 14 bases left in between. Germline V lookup: CDR1 MDHEN, CDR2 SYDVKM. This CDR3 has 14 amino acids. The CDR3 spells CASSLVYRTGEQYF. CDR3 sequence (DNA): TGTGCCAGCAGTTTAGTGTACAGGACGGGCGAGCAGTACTTC.

This clonotype has a handful of counts. The chain combines TRBV6-5 with TRBJ1-1, with D uncertain. This CDR3 is built from 13 residues. Trimming pared 2 bases from V and 1 base from J, leaving 5 bases between. In germline, CDR1 is MNHEY, CDR2 SVGAGI. Here the CDR3 DNA reads TGTGCCAGCAGTTACAGCCGGAACACTGAAGCTTTCTTT. Amino acids: CASSYSRNTEAFF.

The chain carries TRBV20-1 and TRBJ2-3, with D tentatively TRBD2 (5 bases). The CDR3 runs to 12 residues. Germline loops: CDR1 DFQATT, CDR2 SNEGSKA (reference sequence). The V end lost 6 bases, the J end lost 7 bases, and 14 bases lay between the germline ends. In DNA form, the CDR3 reads TGCAGTGCCGCAGCGGCAATTAATACGCAGTATTTT. Protein: CSAAAAINTQYF.

The chain links TRBV7-8 to TRBJ2-1; 8 positions match TRBD1. V lost 6 bases and J lost 4; bases outside the gene matches: 11. Germline V gene lookup returns CDR1 SGHVS and CDR2 FQNEAQ. The CDR3 contains 16 residues. CDR3 region: CASRHLGQGLYNEQFF. The CDR3 DNA follows: TGTGCCAGCAGGCATCTTGGACAGGGCCTATACAATGAGCAGTTCTTC.

As to this clonotype: Relative to the germline gene, one junction end is altered; a read error may explain this. The V and J genes are TRBV28 and TRBJ2-7, with D possibly being TRBD1 (6 bases). The CDR3 length is 14 residues. CDR1 is MDHEN, CDR2 SYDVKM, per germline. The CDR3 coding sequence is TGTGCCAGCAGTTCCCCAGGGGTCTCCTACGGGCAGTACTTC. Translated: CASSSPGVSYGQYF. Full variable domain (outside the CDR3, taken from reference TRBV28 and TRBJ2-7): DVKVTQSSRYLVKRTGEKVFLECVQDMDHENMFWYRQDPGLGLRLIYFSYDVKMKEKGDIPEGYSVSREKKERFSLILESASTNQTSMYLCASSSPGVSYGQYFGPGTRLTVT.

The chain is built from TRBV28 and TRBJ1-2, with a tentative D call TRBD1 (6 bases). This CDR3 region has 13 residues. Trimming took 1 base from V and 6 from J, leaving 9 bases between them. The germline CDR1 and CDR2 sequences are MDHEN and SYDVKM. As DNA, the CDR3 is TGTGCCAGCAGTTTATCAGGGGCTAATGGCTACACCTTC. This sequence encodes CASSLSGANGYTF.